The 32 T cell receptor beta chains given below trace back to one sample, sequenced in a study of T cell responses to AZD1222 COVID-19 vaccine. The table came from immunoSEQ multiplex PCR; TCRdb's copy has only in-frame clones and leaves some out. Altogether 150,000 or so clones are present, 85% to 90% being singletons, with the ten largest covering roughly 1.7%. The starting material was peripheral blood, obtained on day 0 of AZD1222 vaccination. The receptors here all came from an adult in good health.

The table lists this clone with a count of one. This rearrangement joins TRBV28 to TRBJ1-5; 12 nucleotides match TRBD1. From germline, CDR1 is MDHEN and CDR2 SYDVKM. V shed 5 bases, J shed 6 bases, and the junction held 8 bases outside the gene matches. The CDR3 is 16 residues long. The CDR3 DNA sequence: TGTGCCAGCAGTCCGTGGGGACAGGGGGCTTCTCAGCCCCAGCATTTT. This codes for CASSPWGQGASQPQHF.

This chain uses TRBV7-2 with TRBJ2-4, with 10 bases lining up with TRBD1. The J segment lost 8 bases and the V segment lost 5 bases, leaving 3 bases of the junction unmatched. Germline CDR1 SGHTA, CDR2 FQGNSA. The CDR3 runs 13 residues. The CDR3 region has the DNA TGTGCCAGCAGCCCGGACAGGGGGGACATTCAGTACTTC. This codes for CASSPDRGDIQYF. Complete variable domain (other parts from reference TRBV7-2 and TRBJ2-4): GAGVSQSPSNKVTEKGKDVELRCDPISGHTALYWYRQSLGQGLEFLIYFQGNSAPDKSGLPSDRFSAERTGGSVSTLTIQRTQQEDSAVYLCASSPDRGDIQYFGAGTRLSVL.

This clone occurred once. The rearrangement joins TRBV10-3 to TRBJ1-5; D call uncertain. The V end was cut by 7 bases, the J end by 3 bases, with 10 bases between. The CDR3 is 13 amino acids. Germline CDR1 ENHRY, CDR2 SYGVKD. The CDR3 sequence is CAINDIPNQPQHF. The DNA for the CDR3 is TGTGCCATCAACGACATTCCCAATCAGCCCCAGCATTTT.

This clone has just one count. The rearrangement links TRBV24-1 to TRBJ1-2; weak D call: TRBD1 (5 bases). V lost 1 base to trimming and J lost 5 bases, with 7 bases between them. The CDR3 loop spans 13 amino acids. Germline V gives CDR1 KGHDR, CDR2 SFDVKD. The CDR3 spells CATSDFEGYGYTF. CDR3 in DNA: TGTGCCACCAGTGATTTTGAGGGGTATGGCTACACCTTC.

The gene calls are TRBV5-1 and TRBJ1-2, with D uncertain. In germline, CDR1 is SGHRS, CDR2 YFSETQ. V lost 1 base and J 4 bases, leaving 11 bases between the germline ends. This CDR3 comprises 14 residues. The CDR3 sequence: CASSLNKALYGYTF. DNA of the CDR3: TGCGCCAGCAGCTTGAACAAAGCTCTCTATGGCTACACCTTC.

This chain joins TRBV24-1 and TRBJ1-3; 7 bases are shared with TRBD1. CDR1 is KGHDR and CDR2 is SFDVKD in the germline V gene. Trimming at V came to 10 bases and at J to 4 bases, leaving 12 bases not matched to a gene. The CDR3 extends over 15 amino acids. DNA of the CDR3: TGTGCCACAGAAAACCTACAGGGGAAAGGAAACACCATATATTTT. Residues: CATENLQGKGNTIYF.

The chain links TRBV6-5 to TRBJ1-1; possibly TRBD1 for D (6 bases). V lost 6 bases to trimming and J lost 4 bases, with 18 bases between them. This CDR3 comprises 15 residues. The germline V gene encodes CDR1 MNHEY and CDR2 SVGAGI. CDR3 nucleotide sequence: TGTGCCAGCAGCCCCGTCCTTGGAGGGGGCACTGAAGCTTTCTTT. Translating it yields CASSPVLGGGTEAFF.

This sequence joins TRBV27 and TRBJ2-1; 7 positions agree with TRBD2. From germline, CDR1 is MNHEY and CDR2 SMNVEV (reference sequence). V was clipped by 5 bases and J by 13 bases; unmatched bases: 11. The CDR3 sequence is 13 residues long. CDR3: CASSPMMRGIQFF. For the CDR3, the DNA is TGTGCCAGCAGTCCCATGATGCGGGGGATACAGTTCTTC.

The chain joins TRBV7-6 to TRBJ1-1; the match to TRBD1 covers 7 bases. CDR1 and CDR2 from the germline V gene are SGHVS and FNYEAQ. The length of the CDR3 is 15 residues. V dropped 5 bases and J dropped 2; count of bases not matched to a gene: 8. The CDR3 coding sequence is TGTGCCAGCAGCCCAAGGACAGGCTTAAACACTGAAGCTTTCTTT. It codes for CASSPRTGLNTEAFF.

This clone was counted only a few times. The V and J genes are TRBV28 and TRBJ1-5; D unclear. CDR1 is MDHEN, CDR2 SYDVKM, per germline. There are 13 residues in the CDR3. The V end lost 3 bases, the J end lost 7 bases, and 10 bases lay between the germline ends. This CDR3 is CASSLGWRQPQHF. CDR3 in DNA: TGTGCCAGCAGTTTGGGGTGGCGGCAGCCCCAGCATTTT.

V usage is TRBV28 and J usage is TRBJ1-2; a weak D match, TRBD1 (6 bases). CDR3 length equals 15 residues. CDR1 and CDR2 from the germline V gene are MDHEN and SYDVKM. Deletions cut 3 bases from V and 5 bases from J, with 16 bases between. The chain's CDR3 is CASSFFARGRYGYTF. The CDR3 DNA sequence: TGTGCCAGCAGTTTTTTTGCACGGGGGCGATATGGCTACACCTTC.

The rearrangement joins TRBV30 to TRBJ1-5, with D hard to call. The germline V gene encodes CDR1 GTSNPN and CDR2 SVGIG (reference sequence). The V end was cut by 7 bases, the J end by 2 bases, with 9 bases between. The CDR3 extends over 12 amino acids. CDR3 DNA sequence: TGTGCCTCGGGGTGGGGCAATCAGCCCCAGCATTTT. Translation gives CASGWGNQPQHF.

The chain carries TRBV28 and TRBJ1-4; 9 nucleotides line up with TRBD1. CDR1 and CDR2 (germline): MDHEN, SYDVKM. The V segment lost 5 bases and the J segment 8 bases; nucleotides outside the gene matches: 12. The CDR3 totals 16 residues. CDR3 loop: CASSRPIQGAREKLFF. The CDR3 nucleotides read TGTGCCAGCAGTCGACCTATACAGGGGGCGCGAGAAAAACTGTTTTTT.

The V gene is TRBV19, the J gene TRBJ1-6; D is unclear. The CDR3 consists of 12 residues. Germline CDR1 reads LNHDA; CDR2 reads SQIVND (reference sequence). The germline V and J ends were trimmed by 3 bases and 7 bases, with 4 bases remaining between them. CDR3 residues: CASSIANSPLHF. Here the CDR3 DNA reads TGTGCCAGTAGTATCGCAAATTCACCCCTCCACTTT.

J is TRBJ1-6 and V is TRBV2; TRBD1 aligns across 8 bases. Germline assignment: CDR1 SNHLY and CDR2 FYNNEI. CDR3 size: 15 residues. V trimming: 6 bases; J trimming: 7 bases; junction bases outside the gene matches: 8. The CDR3 reads CASRGPGTGNSPLHF. The CDR3 DNA reads TGTGCCAGCAGAGGCCCCGGGACAGGCAATTCACCCCTCCACTTT.

The chain is built from TRBV5-7 and TRBJ2-7; no clear D. TRBV5-7 is identified as an open reading frame with a role that is uncertain. Trimming left V 6 bases short and J 3 bases short, with 19 bases between. This CDR3 spans 15 amino acids. CDR3 nucleotide sequence: TGTGCCAGCATCCCGCCGAGGACGGCTATCTACGAGCAGTACTTC. Amino acids: CASIPPRTAIYEQYF.

The chain carries TRBV19 and TRBJ2-2; perhaps TRBD1 as D (5 bases). This CDR3 has 13 residues. Deletions cut 4 bases from V and 4 bases from J, with 7 bases between. Germline V gives CDR1 LNHDA, CDR2 SQIVND (reference sequence). The CDR3: CASSTTVTGELFF. For the CDR3, the DNA is TGTGCCAGTAGTACGACAGTCACCGGGGAGCTGTTTTTT.

As to this clone: The junction shows a germline mismatch at one end, possibly a read error. This CDR3 is CASSLAQGAYNEQFF. As DNA, the CDR3 is TGTGCTAGCAGCTTAGCACAGGGGGCCTACAATGAGCAGTTCTTC. This rearrangement joins TRBV7-7 to TRBJ2-1; 8 bases fit TRBD1. The CDR3 totals 15 residues. In germline, CDR1 is SSHAT, CDR2 FNYEAQ (reference sequence).

The rearrangement links TRBV29-1 to TRBJ2-3; 8 bases map to TRBD1. Germline V gives CDR1 SQVTM, CDR2 ANQGSEA. Losses at the gene ends were 3 bases for V and 4 bases for J; bases not matched to a gene: 3. CDR3 size: 13 residues. Written as DNA, the CDR3 is TGCAGCGTTGATTCAGGGGGCCCAGATACGCAGTATTTT. It is translated as CSVDSGGPDTQYF.

This chain joins TRBV2 and TRBJ1-2; D gene uncertain. CDR1 SNHLY and CDR2 FYNNEI come from the germline V gene. The CDR3 covers 14 residues. Trimming cost V 7 bases and J 7 bases, with 19 bases left between them. For the CDR3, the DNA is TGTGCCAGCATTGGAGGTCCCGTTTCGAGTGGCTACACCTTC. Amino acids: CASIGGPVSSGYTF.

The chain joins TRBV30 to TRBJ2-5; 8 positions match TRBD2. The CDR3 is 12 amino acids. Germline lookup yields CDR1 GTSNPN and CDR2 SVGIG (reference sequence). The trim removed 7 bases at V and 5 bases at J, leaving 6 bases unmatched. The CDR3 sequence is CASGTRRETQYF. DNA of the CDR3: TGTGCCTCCGGGACTAGGAGGGAGACCCAGTACTTC.

The chain couples TRBV5-1 to TRBJ2-5, with 7 bases aligning to TRBD2. Germline V lookup: CDR1 SGHRS, CDR2 YFSETQ. V was clipped by 0 bases and J by 3 bases; unmatched bases: 2. The CDR3 length is 14 residues. CDR3 DNA sequence: TGCGCCAGCAGCTTGGTTGCGGGAGAAGAGACCCAGTACTTC. Its translation: CASSLVAGEETQYF.

The chain employs TRBV4-3 and TRBJ1-1; D might be TRBD1 (6 bases). Looked up from germline, CDR1 is LGHNA and CDR2 is YSLEER. Trimming left V 1 base short and J 9 bases short, with 21 bases between. CDR3 length: 16 residues. DNA of the CDR3: TGCGCCAGCAGCCAAGGCGTGGGGGGACACAAGACCCAAGCTTTCTTT. This sequence encodes CASSQGVGGHKTQAFF.

V is TRBV9 and J is TRBJ2-7, with D unresolved. The CDR3 is 15 residues long. Trimming removed 2 bases at V and 6 bases at J, with 18 bases between. Germline V gene data show CDR1 as SGDLS and CDR2 as YYNGEE. The CDR3 nucleotides are TGTGCCAGCAGCGTGAAGGGTATGGGTTCGGGCGAGCAGTACTTC. Encoded protein: CASSVKGMGSGEQYF. Variable domain in full (rest from reference TRBV9 and TRBJ2-7): DSGVTQTPKHLITATGQRVTLRCSPRSGDLSVYWYQQSLDQGLQFLIQYYNGEERAKGNILERFSAQQFPDLHSELNLSSLELGDSALYFCASSVKGMGSGEQYFGPGTRLTVT.

The chain couples TRBV5-5 to TRBJ1-1; no clear D. The length of the CDR3 is 14 residues. Trimming stripped 0 bases from V and 1 base from J, with 7 bases between. Germline lookup yields CDR1 SGHKS and CDR2 YYEKEE (reference sequence). As DNA, the CDR3 is TGTGCCAGCAGCTTGGAACATCGGAACACTGAAGCTTTCTTT. This encodes CASSLEHRNTEAFF.

The chain recombines TRBV7-2 with TRBJ2-3, with D unclear. This CDR3 has 13 amino acids. Trimming cost V 2 bases and J 4 bases, with 7 bases left between them. Germline V CDR1 and CDR2: SGHTA, FQGNSA. The CDR3 sequence: CASSLSQPDTQYF. The CDR3 DNA reads TGTGCCAGCAGCTTAAGCCAGCCAGATACGCAGTATTTT.

This chain joins TRBV27 and TRBJ1-2, with TRBD1 matching over 7 bases. Per the germline V gene, CDR1 is MNHEY and CDR2 is SMNVEV (reference sequence). V lost 3 bases, J lost 4 bases, and 5 bases stayed unmatched. CDR3 length: 14 residues. The CDR3 sequence: CASSLEGAGYGYTF. The CDR3 coding sequence is TGTGCCAGCAGTTTGGAGGGGGCTGGCTATGGCTACACCTTC.

The chain is built from TRBV18 and TRBJ1-5; D not certain. The CDR3 has 13 amino acids. V was trimmed by 3 bases and J by 6 bases, leaving 9 bases between them. Germline V gives CDR1 KGHSH, CDR2 LQKENI. CDR3 nucleotides: TGTGCCAGCTCACCTGGGGAAACTCAGCCCCAGCATTTT. Translated, it gives CASSPGETQPQHF. Full variable domain (outside the CDR3, taken from reference TRBV18 and TRBJ1-5): NAGVMQNPRHLVRRRGQEARLRCSPMKGHSHVYWYRQLPEEGLKFMVYLQKENIIDESGMPKERFSAEFPKEGPSILRIQQVVRGDSAAYFCASSPGETQPQHFGDGTRLSIL.

The chain recombines TRBV27 with TRBJ2-1; D not certain. The germline gives CDR1 MNHEY, CDR2 SMNVEV (reference sequence). The CDR3 is 17 residues long. V was cut by 4 bases and J by 0 bases, with 16 bases left in between. The CDR3: CASSSLRTSSSYNEQFF. The CDR3 DNA is TGTGCCAGCAGTTCCCTCCGCACATCGAGCTCCTACAATGAGCAGTTCTTC.

The J gene is TRBJ1-3, the V gene TRBV29-1, with D uncertain. The CDR3 is made up of 11 amino acids. V lost 1 base, J lost 3 bases, and 1 base lay in between. Germline V CDR1 and CDR2: SQVTM, ANQGSEA. In DNA form, the CDR3 reads TGCAGCGTTGAAGTTGGAAACACCATATATTTT. Translating gives CSVEVGNTIYF.

This chain links TRBV4-1 with TRBJ1-5; possible D gene TRBD1, 6 bases. The germline V and J ends were trimmed by 0 bases and 4 bases, with 16 bases remaining between them. The germline CDR1 and CDR2 sequences are MGHRA and YSYEKL. The CDR3 is 17 amino acids. In DNA form, the CDR3 reads TGCGCCAGCAGCCAAGATCGGCAGGGGTTTTGGAATCAGCCCCAGCATTTT. Its protein is CASSQDRQGFWNQPQHF.

This sequence joins TRBV21-1 and TRBJ1-1. TRBV21-1 constitutes a pseudogene. The CDR3 sequence is 18 residues long. Here the CDR3 DNA reads TGTGCCAGCAGCAAAGTAGGAGGGAAGTATCGGGTGAGCACTGAAGCTTTCTTT. It yields the protein CASSKVGGKYRVSTEAFF.